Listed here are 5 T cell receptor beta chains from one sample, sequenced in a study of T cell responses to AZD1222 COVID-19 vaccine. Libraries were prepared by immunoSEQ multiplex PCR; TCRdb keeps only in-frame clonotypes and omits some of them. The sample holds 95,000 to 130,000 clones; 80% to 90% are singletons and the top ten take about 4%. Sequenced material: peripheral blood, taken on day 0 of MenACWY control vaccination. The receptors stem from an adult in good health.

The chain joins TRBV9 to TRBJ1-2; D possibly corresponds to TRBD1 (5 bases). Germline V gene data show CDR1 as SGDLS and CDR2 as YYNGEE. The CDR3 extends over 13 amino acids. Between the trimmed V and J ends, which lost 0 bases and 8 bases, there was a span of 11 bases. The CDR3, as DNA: TGTGCCAGCAGCGTAGAGAGGGGCCGCGGCTACACCTTC. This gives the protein CASSVERGRGYTF.

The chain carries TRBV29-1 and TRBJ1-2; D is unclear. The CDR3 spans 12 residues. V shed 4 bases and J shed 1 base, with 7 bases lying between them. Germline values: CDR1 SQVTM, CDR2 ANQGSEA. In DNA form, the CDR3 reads TGCAGCGTTGTGGACGTTAACTATGGCTACACCTTC. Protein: CSVVDVNYGYTF.

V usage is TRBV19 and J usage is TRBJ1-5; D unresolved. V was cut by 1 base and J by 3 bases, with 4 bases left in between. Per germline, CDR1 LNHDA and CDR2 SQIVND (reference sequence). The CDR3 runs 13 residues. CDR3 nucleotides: TGTGCCAGTAGTATAGGTCCCAATCAGCCCCAGCATTTT. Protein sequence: CASSIGPNQPQHF.

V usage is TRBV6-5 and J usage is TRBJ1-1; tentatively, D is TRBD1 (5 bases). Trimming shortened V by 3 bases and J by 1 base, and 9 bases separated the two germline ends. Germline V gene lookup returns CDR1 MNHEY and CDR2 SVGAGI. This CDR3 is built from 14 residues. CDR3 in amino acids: CASSYWQGNTEAFF. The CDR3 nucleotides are TGTGCCAGCAGTTATTGGCAGGGGAACACTGAAGCTTTCTTT.

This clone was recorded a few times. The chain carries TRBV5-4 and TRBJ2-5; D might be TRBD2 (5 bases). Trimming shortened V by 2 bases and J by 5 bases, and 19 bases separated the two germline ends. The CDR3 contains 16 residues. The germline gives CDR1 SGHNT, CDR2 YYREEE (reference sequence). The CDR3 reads CASSFAPGQGGETQYF. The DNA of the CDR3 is TGTGCCAGCAGCTTTGCTCCCGGGCAAGGCGGGGAGACCCAGTACTTC.